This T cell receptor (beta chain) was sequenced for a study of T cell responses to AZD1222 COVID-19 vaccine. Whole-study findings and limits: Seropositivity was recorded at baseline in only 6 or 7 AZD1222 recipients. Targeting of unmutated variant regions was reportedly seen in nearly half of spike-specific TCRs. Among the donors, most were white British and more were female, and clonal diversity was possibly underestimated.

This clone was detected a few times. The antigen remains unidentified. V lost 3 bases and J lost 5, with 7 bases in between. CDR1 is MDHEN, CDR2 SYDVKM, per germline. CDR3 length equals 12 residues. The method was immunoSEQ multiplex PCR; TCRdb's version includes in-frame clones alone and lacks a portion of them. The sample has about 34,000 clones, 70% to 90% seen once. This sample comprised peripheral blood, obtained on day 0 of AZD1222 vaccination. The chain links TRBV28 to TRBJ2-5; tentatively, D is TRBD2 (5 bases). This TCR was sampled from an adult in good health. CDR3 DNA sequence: TGTGCCAGCAGTTTCACGGGGGAGACCCAGTACTTC. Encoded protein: CASSFTGETQYF. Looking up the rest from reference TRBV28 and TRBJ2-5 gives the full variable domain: DVKVTQSSRYLVKRTGEKVFLECVQDMDHENMFWYRQDPGLGLRLIYFSYDVKMKEKGDIPEGYSVSREKKERFSLILESASTNQTSMYLCASSFTGETQYFGPGTRLLVL.